The 20 T cell receptor beta chains listed next were all sequenced from one sample in a study of breast tumors, draining lymph nodes, adjacent tissues. The lymph nodes were axillary draining lymph nodes from breast cancer patients. In TCRdb, the multiplex PCR reads were re-called with MiXCR into one record per CDR3 protein. The repertoire has about 300,000 distinct CDR3 sequences, 30% to 35% of them found once; the top ten carry 0.85% to 1.2%. Sequencing input: axillary lymph node tissue. These TCRs come from a female donor with breast cancer. Some clones in this sample may be carry-over from other donors' samples.

The J gene is TRBJ1-4, the V gene TRBV20-1; possible D gene TRBD1, 5 bases. The CDR3 spans 17 residues. Trimming removed 2 bases from V and 6 bases from J, with 22 bases in between. Germline V gene sequence: CDR1 DFQATT, CDR2 SNEGSKA (reference sequence). Here the CDR3 reads CSARPGLAGGRDEKLFF. CDR3 nucleotides: TGCAGTGCTAGACCGGGACTAGCGGGAGGGCGTGATGAAAAACTGTTTTTT.

The chain is built from TRBV12-3 or TRBV12-4 and TRBJ2-7; D tentatively fits TRBD1 or TRBD2 (5 bases each). V shed 1 base and J shed 3 bases, with 10 bases lying between them. The CDR3 extends over 14 amino acids. CDR3 sequence: CASSLGGSCYEQYF. CDR3 sequence (DNA): TGTGCCAGCAGTTTAGGGGGGTCCTGCTACGAGCAGTACTTC.

The CDR3, as DNA: TGTGCCACCAGTGATAAGAAGGGGCCACCAGCCCTCCACTTT. This sequence encodes CATSDKKGPPALHF. This sequence joins TRBV24-1 and TRBJ1-6; maybe TRBD1 (5 bases). CDR3 length equals 14 residues. V lost 3 bases and J 14 bases, leaving 16 bases between the germline ends. Germline CDR1 reads KGHDR; CDR2 reads SFDVKD.

This clonotype was seen a few times. A much bigger clone sits one base away, suggesting this may be a read error. The genes are TRBV9 and TRBJ2-6, with 8 bases identical to TRBD2. This CDR3 spans 19 amino acids. The germline gives CDR1 SGDLS, CDR2 YYNGEE. The CDR3 reads CASSVQTGTSSSGASVLTF. The CDR3 nucleotides are TGTGCCAGCAGCGTACAAACTGGGACTAGTAGCTCTGGGGCCAGCGTCCTGACTTTC.

This clonotype appeared many times. This chain links TRBV2 with TRBJ2-7, with 8 bases that match TRBD2. V was clipped by 4 bases and J by 7 bases; unmatched bases: 21. The germline V gene encodes CDR1 SNHLY and CDR2 FYNNEI. The CDR3 is made up of 18 amino acids. CDR3 amino acids: CASSVPRGGVVESKEQYF. In nucleotides, the CDR3 is TGTGCCAGCAGTGTCCCCCGGGGGGGGGTCGTAGAGTCAAAGGAGCAGTACTTC.

This rearrangement joins TRBV29-1 to TRBJ1-1; TRBD1 matches 7 bases. The CDR3 is made up of 13 amino acids. The trim removed 4 bases at V and 2 bases at J, leaving 4 bases unmatched. Germline V gives CDR1 SQVTM, CDR2 ANQGSEA. The CDR3 sequence is CSVVAGGNTEAFF. The CDR3 nucleotides are TGCAGCGTTGTTGCAGGGGGAAACACTGAAGCTTTCTTT.

This clonotype was seen ten or more times. The rearrangement uses TRBV2 and TRBJ1-2; 8 bases align to TRBD1. V lost 2 bases to trimming and J lost 7 bases; unmatched junction nucleotides: 15. CDR1 and CDR2 (germline): SNHLY, FYNNEI. The CDR3 spans 17 residues. The CDR3 loop reads CASSERLDGQGFGGYTF. The DNA for the CDR3 is TGTGCCAGCAGTGAAAGGCTAGACGGACAGGGTTTTGGTGGCTACACCTTC.

The chain recombines TRBV6-2 or TRBV6-3 with TRBJ2-7; 13 nucleotides match TRBD2. CDR1 and CDR2 from the germline V gene are MNHEY and SVGEGT. Losses at the gene ends were 0 bases for V and 3 bases for J; bases not matched to a gene: 8. This CDR3 contains 18 residues. CDR3 nucleotide sequence: TGTGCCAGCAGTTACTCGAGGACTAGCGGGAGTGGCTTCTACGAGCAGTACTTC. Amino acid sequence: CASSYSRTSGSGFYEQYF.

This clonotype was counted at least ten times. CDR3 bases: TGCAGTGCTAGAGATAGCGGGGGCCGAGATACGCAGTATTTT. Translating gives CSARDSGGRDTQYF. The chain uses TRBV20-1 and TRBJ2-3, with 9 bases matching TRBD2. Germline CDR1 and CDR2: DFQATT and SNEGSKA (reference sequence). There are 14 residues in the CDR3. V trimming: 0 bases; J trimming: 5 bases; junction bases outside the gene matches: 3.

The table lists this clonotype with many counts. The J gene is TRBJ2-3, the V gene TRBV20-1; D remains unclear. The V gene lost 5 bases and the J gene lost 3 bases, with 12 bases spanning the gap. CDR1 and CDR2 (germline): DFQATT, SNEGSKA (reference sequence). This CDR3 contains 13 residues. The CDR3 coding sequence is TGCAGTGCTGTTCAGGACCGAACAGATACGCAGTATTTT. It is translated as CSAVQDRTDTQYF.

In the case of this clonotype: At one boundary the junction diverges from the germline segment, which might be a read error. The chain has TRBV24-1 and TRBJ2-7, with D unclear. This CDR3 is built from 12 residues. Germline V gene lookup returns CDR1 KGHDR and CDR2 SFDVKD. The chain's CDR3 is CATSDVNDEQYF. The CDR3 coding sequence is TGTGCCACTAGTGATGTGAACGACGAGCAGTACTTC.

Concerning this clonotype: The final CDR3 position lacks the conserved phenylalanine or tryptophan, pointing to a likely read error. The DNA is omitted, as the CDR3 cannot be located on it reliably, and the CDR3 follows TCRdb's listing. The chain couples TRBV14 to TRBJ2-1; whether TRBD1, the table's D call, matches the DNA was not checked. CDR1 is SGHDN and CDR2 is FVKESK in the germline V gene. The CDR3 is 14 residues long, counting both termini. CDR3 sequence reads: CASSPGMDYNEQSL.

This clonotype appeared many times. The CDR3 here is CASSLYPGPGYTF. The CDR3 DNA reads TGTGCCAGCAGCTTGTACCCGGGGCCGGGCTACACCTTC. V gene TRBV5-6 combines with J gene TRBJ1-2; a weak D match, TRBD1 (5 bases). This CDR3 region has 13 residues. Germline V gene lookup returns CDR1 SGHDT and CDR2 YYEEEE. The germline V and J ends were trimmed by 1 base and 8 bases, with 12 bases remaining between them.

This clonotype was detected ten times or more. The chain combines TRBV9 with TRBJ1-2, with 12 bases aligning to TRBD1. This CDR3 has 16 residues. Trimming took 0 bases from V and 7 from J; bases not matched to a gene: 7. Per germline, CDR1 SGDLS and CDR2 YYNGEE. CDR3 in amino acids: CASSVGTGTGGRGYTF. CDR3 in DNA: TGTGCCAGCAGCGTAGGTACGGGGACAGGGGGCCGTGGCTACACCTTC.

This clonotype was observed at least ten times. This sequence joins TRBV20-1 and TRBJ1-6; tentatively, D is TRBD1 (5 bases). The CDR3 runs to 13 residues. V lost 7 bases to trimming and J lost 7 bases, with 14 bases between them. Germline V gene data show CDR1 as DFQATT and CDR2 as SNEGSKA (reference sequence). CDR3 region: CSVEGTPNSPLHF. CDR3 sequence (DNA): TGCAGTGTAGAAGGGACCCCCAATTCACCCCTCCACTTT.

This clonotype was counted ten times or more. The chain uses TRBV6-6 and TRBJ2-7, with 11 bases aligning to TRBD2. V lost 8 bases and J lost 2; bases outside the gene matches: 5. Germline loops: CDR1 MNHNY, CDR2 SVGAGI (reference sequence). This CDR3 spans 14 amino acids. CDR3 bases: TGTGCCAGCTCGGGGACTAGCGGAACCTACGAGCAGTACTTC. Its translation is CASSGTSGTYEQYF.

This clonotype has at least ten counts. The rearrangement links TRBV4-1 to TRBJ2-7; D unresolved. Looked up from germline, CDR1 is MGHRA and CDR2 is YSYEKL. The ends were cut back, 1 base at V and 3 bases at J, with 19 bases in the middle. The CDR3 length is 17 residues. The CDR3 sequence is CASSQGALGPASYEQYF. The CDR3, as DNA: TGCGCCAGCAGCCAAGGAGCACTCGGACCGGCGAGCTACGAGCAGTACTTC.

The sample holds many counts of this clonotype. The gene calls are TRBV9 and TRBJ2-7; D remains unclear. The CDR3 has 13 residues. The germline V gene has CDR1 SGDLS and CDR2 YYNGEE. Trimming cost V 0 bases and J 1 base, with 5 bases left between them. CDR3 residues: CASSVDTSYEQYF. In DNA, the CDR3 is TGTGCCAGCAGCGTAGATACTTCCTACGAGCAGTACTTC. Based on the CDR3 plus reference TRBV9 and TRBJ2-7, the full variable domain is DSGVTQTPKHLITATGQRVTLRCSPRSGDLSVYWYQQSLDQGLQFLIQYYNGEERAKGNILERFSAQQFPDLHSELNLSSLELGDSALYFCASSVDTSYEQYFGPGTRLTVT.

In its sample, this clonotype was seen many times. The rearrangement joins TRBV24-1 to TRBJ2-6, with 7 positions matching TRBD1. Germline V CDR1 and CDR2: KGHDR, SFDVKD. Unmatched junction bases numbered 1, after V lost 6 bases and J lost 0 bases. This CDR3 has 15 amino acids. CDR3 DNA: TGTGCCACCAGTCCAGGGGGCTCTGGGGCCAACGTCCTGACTTTC. Protein product: CATSPGGSGANVLTF.

This clonotype has at least ten counts. CDR3 sequence reads: CASSQAKDRGYEQYF. The CDR3 DNA reads as TGCGCCAGCAGCCAAGCGAAAGACAGGGGATACGAGCAGTACTTC. This chain links TRBV4-1 with TRBJ2-7; 8 bases fit TRBD1. The CDR3 loop spans 15 amino acids. Trimming cost V 1 base and J 4 bases; bases outside gene matches: 6. Germline CDR1 reads MGHRA; CDR2 reads YSYEKL.